Listed below are T cell receptor beta chains from one sample, sequenced in a study of beta chain features in type 1 diabetes. Sequenced by immunoSEQ multiplex PCR; TCRdb stores in-frame clones only, minus some. The profile shows some 370,000 clones, around 9.6% of them singletons. Sequencing was carried out using central memory CD4+ T cells from blood. The receptors were gathered from a man younger than 45 with type 1 diabetes. CDR3s include the opening cysteine and the closing phenylalanine or tryptophan. Each record gives: J gene, CDR3 length, D gene, V gene, clone size, CDR3 DNA, CDR3 protein. The D gene is left open where the match is weak. The size field is filled for only some rows; it gives once, few, many or a size class.

>TRBJ2-7|15|NA|TRBV7-2|NA
TGTGCCAGCAGCCCAACGGGGACACCGACCTACGAGCAGTACTTC
CASSPTGTPTYEQYF
>TRBJ2-5|15|NA|TRBV7-2|few
TGTGCCAGCAGCTTAGGGGGAACGGTACAAGAGACCCAGTACTTC
CASSLGGTVQETQYF
>TRBJ1-1|14|NA|TRBV6-5|few
TGTGCCAGCAGTTCTATGGGGGCGGGAACTGAAGCTTTCTTT
CASSSMGAGTEAFF
>TRBJ2-7|13|NA|TRBV7-8|few
TGTGCCAGCAGCTCTGGGGGTTACGGCGAGCAGTACTTC
CASSSGGYGEQYF
>TRBJ2-7|15|TRBD2|TRBV7-2|many
TGTGCCAGCAGCTTAGCTAGCGGGCCTTCCTACGAGCAGTACTTC
CASSLASGPSYEQYF
>TRBJ2-7|15|NA|TRBV5-1|NA
TGCGCCAGCAGCTTGGAGGGCCAGGGTGGGAACGAGCAGTACTTC
CASSLEGQGGNEQYF
>TRBJ2-6|15|NA|TRBV7-9|few
TGTGCCAGCAGCCCACAGGGCTCTGGGGCCAACGTCCTGACTTTC
CASSPQGSGANVLTF
>TRBJ2-7|14|NA|TRBV7-9|many
TGTGCCAGCAGCTTTGGGACTTCCTTTTGGGAGCAGTACTTC
CASSFGTSFWEQYF
>TRBJ2-7|17|TRBD1|TRBV11-2|NA
TGTGCCAGCCCCCGGTTCCCCTGGGACAGGGGTAGCGACGAGCAGTACTTC
CASPRFPWDRGSDEQYF
>TRBJ1-1|14|NA|TRBV25-1|many
TGTGCCAGCAGTGCGGGAACGAGGGGACGGGGAGCTTTCTTT
CASSAGTRGRGAFF
>TRBJ2-3|16|TRBD2|TRBV19|few
TGTGCCAGTAGTGCCCAGACTAGCGGAGGCACAGATACGCAGTATTTT
CASSAQTSGGTDTQYF
>TRBJ1-5|12|NA|TRBV14|few
TGTGCCAGCAGCCAGGGAAATCAGCCCCAGCATTTT
CASSQGNQPQHF
>TRBJ1-3|15|NA|TRBV30|NA
TGTGCCTGGAGTAGGACGGGACTCTCTGGAAACACCATATATTTT
CAWSRTGLSGNTIYF
>TRBJ2-7|15|TRBD2|TRBV6-6|few
TGTGCCAGCAGTTCGGGACTAGCGGGAGTATACGAGCAGTACTTC
CASSSGLAGVYEQYF
>TRBJ2-1|15|TRBD2|TRBV4-3|few
TGCGCCAGCAGCCAAGATAATAGCGGGGTGGGGGAGCAGTTCTTC
CASSQDNSGVGEQFF
>TRBJ2-3|13|NA|TRBV7-2|many
TGTGCCAGCAGCTTATTTCGCACAGATACGCAGTATTTT
CASSLFRTDTQYF
>TRBJ2-7|15|NA|TRBV6-1|few
TGTGCCAGCAGCATAACAGGGACCGTCTCCTACGAGCAGTACTTC
CASSITGTVSYEQYF
>TRBJ1-4|15|NA|TRBV27|NA
TGTGCCAGCAGTTTCCAGGGGCAGGGGAATGAAAAACTGTTTTTT
CASSFQGQGNEKLFF
>TRBJ2-5|12|NA|TRBV7-9|few
TGTGCCAGCAGCCCCCAAGGAAGGACCCAGTACTTC
CASSPQGRTQYF
>TRBJ2-7|12|NA|TRBV28|NA
TGTGCCAGCAGTCCTATTCTCTACGAGCAGTACTTC
CASSPILYEQYF
>TRBJ2-2|16|TRBD2|TRBV9|NA
TGTGCCAGCAGCGTTACTAGCGGGAGGAACACCGGGGAGCTGTTTTTT
CASSVTSGRNTGELFF
>TRBJ1-1|11|NA|TRBV30|many
TGTGCCTGGAGTGTTACCTCCGGGAAGGGCTTT
CAWSVTSGKGF
>TRBJ2-7|13|TRBD1|TRBV6-6|NA
TGTGCCAGCCGGGACAGGCGATACTACGAGCAGTACTTC
CASRDRRYYEQYF
>TRBJ2-5|14|NA|TRBV7-3|NA
TGTGCCAGCAGCTTAAACGGGATAGGGGAGACCCAGTACTTC
CASSLNGIGETQYF
>TRBJ2-5|14|TRBD2|TRBV29-1|few
TGCAGCGTTGGGTCCCTAGCGGGGCTAGGTGAGCAGTACTTC
CSVGSLAGLGEQYF
>TRBJ2-7|11|NA|TRBV6-5|few
TGTGCCAGCCGCGAGGGTGGCGAGCAGTACTTC
CASREGGEQYF
>TRBJ2-7|14|NA|TRBV4-3|NA
TGCGCCAGCAGCCAAGATAAGGGGAAGTACGAGCAGTACTTC
CASSQDKGKYEQYF
>TRBJ1-2|15|NA|TRBV4-1|few
TGCGCCAGCAGCCAAGATTTGTGGGGTGCCTATGGCTACACCTTC
CASSQDLWGAYGYTF
>TRBJ1-1|15|NA|TRBV18|NA
TGTGCCAGCTCACCTGCGTACAACCAGAACACTGAAGCTTTCTTT
CASSPAYNQNTEAFF
>TRBJ1-1|12|TRBD1|TRBV29-1|NA
TGCAGCGTAGACAGGGGGCGTACTGAAGCTTTCTTT
CSVDRGRTEAFF
>TRBJ1-2|17|NA|TRBV4-2|NA
TGTGCCAGCAGCCAAGATGGGTCGGGGGGAGCTAACTATGGCTACACCTTC
CASSQDGSGGANYGYTF
>TRBJ2-2|16|TRBD1|TRBV18|many
TGTGCCAGCTCACCGGCCGGGACAGTTAACACCGGGGAGCTGTTTTTT
CASSPAGTVNTGELFF
>TRBJ2-7|16|TRBD2|TRBV7-9|NA
TGTGCCAGCAGTCGATTCACGGGAGGCCCCCTCTACGAGCAGTACTTC
CASSRFTGGPLYEQYF
>TRBJ2-2|13|NA|TRBV5-1|NA
TGCGCCAGCAGCGTACAGGGCTCCGGGGAGCTGTTTTTT
CASSVQGSGELFF
>TRBJ2-1|13|NA|TRBV14|few
TGTGCCAGCAGCTTTGGGCTCCAGGGTGAGCAGTTCTTC
CASSFGLQGEQFF